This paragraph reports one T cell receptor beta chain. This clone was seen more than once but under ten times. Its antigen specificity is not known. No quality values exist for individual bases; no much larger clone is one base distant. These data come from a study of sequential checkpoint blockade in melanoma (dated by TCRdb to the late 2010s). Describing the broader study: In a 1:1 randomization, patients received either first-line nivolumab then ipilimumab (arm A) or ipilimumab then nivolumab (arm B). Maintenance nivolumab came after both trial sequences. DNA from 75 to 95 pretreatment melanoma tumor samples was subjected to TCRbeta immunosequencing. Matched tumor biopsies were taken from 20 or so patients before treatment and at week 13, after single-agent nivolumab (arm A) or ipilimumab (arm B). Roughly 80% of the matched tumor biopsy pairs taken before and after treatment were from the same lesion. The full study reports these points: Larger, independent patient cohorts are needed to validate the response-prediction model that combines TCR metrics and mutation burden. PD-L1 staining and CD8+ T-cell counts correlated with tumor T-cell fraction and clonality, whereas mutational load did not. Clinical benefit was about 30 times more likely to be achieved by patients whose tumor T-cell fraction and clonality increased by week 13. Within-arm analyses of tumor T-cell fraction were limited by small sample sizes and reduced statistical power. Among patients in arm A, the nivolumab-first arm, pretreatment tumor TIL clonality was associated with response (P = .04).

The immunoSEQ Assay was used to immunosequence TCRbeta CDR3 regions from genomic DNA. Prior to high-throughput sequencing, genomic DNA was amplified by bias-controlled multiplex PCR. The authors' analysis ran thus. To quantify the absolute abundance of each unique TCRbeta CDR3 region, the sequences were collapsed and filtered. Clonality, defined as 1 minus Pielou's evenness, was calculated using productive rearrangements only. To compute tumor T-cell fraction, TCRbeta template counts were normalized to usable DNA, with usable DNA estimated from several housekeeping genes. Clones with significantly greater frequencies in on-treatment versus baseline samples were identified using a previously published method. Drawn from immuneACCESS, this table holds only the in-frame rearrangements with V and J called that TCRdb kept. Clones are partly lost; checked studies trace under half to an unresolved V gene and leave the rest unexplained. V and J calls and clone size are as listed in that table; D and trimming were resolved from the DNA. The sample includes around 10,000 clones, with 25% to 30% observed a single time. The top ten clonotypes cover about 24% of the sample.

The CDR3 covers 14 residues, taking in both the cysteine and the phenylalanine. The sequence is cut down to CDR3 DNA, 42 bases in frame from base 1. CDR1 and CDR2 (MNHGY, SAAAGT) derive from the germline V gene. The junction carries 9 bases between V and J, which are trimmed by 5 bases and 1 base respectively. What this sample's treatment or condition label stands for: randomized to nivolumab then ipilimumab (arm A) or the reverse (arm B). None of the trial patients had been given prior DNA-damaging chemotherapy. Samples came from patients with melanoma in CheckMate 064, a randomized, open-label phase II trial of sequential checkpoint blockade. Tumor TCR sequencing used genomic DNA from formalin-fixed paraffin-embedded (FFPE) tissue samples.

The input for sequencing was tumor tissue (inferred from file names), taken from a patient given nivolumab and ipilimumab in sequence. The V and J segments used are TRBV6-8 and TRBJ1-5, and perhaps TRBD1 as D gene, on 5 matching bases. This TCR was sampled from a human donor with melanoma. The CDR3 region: CASSTRDSNQPQHF. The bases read TGTGCCAGCAGTACCCGGGACAGCAATCAGCCCCAGCATTTT.